The 10 T cell receptor beta chains below all came from one sample that was sequenced in a study of T cell repertoires in cytomegalovirus infection. Each CDR3 protein is one row after TCRdb ran MiXCR on the reads. In the table there are around 770,000 distinct CDR3 sequences, around 29% of which are singletons. No antigen is known for these receptors. This specimen was cultured CD8+ T cells from PBMCs, taken from culture after CMV antigen stimulation. All receptors come from a human donor in good health (CMV status not recorded). Some clones in this sample may be carry-over from other donors' samples.

The rearrangement links TRBV7-6 to TRBJ2-7; TRBD2 matches at 10 bases. Losses at the gene ends were 6 bases for V and 5 bases for J; bases not matched to a gene: 10. Germline loops: CDR1 SGHVS, CDR2 FNYEAQ. There are 15 residues in the CDR3. CDR3 loop: CASSPLAGERNEQYV. The CDR3 nucleotides are TGTGCCAGCAGTCCTCTAGCGGGGGAAAGGAACGAGCAGTACGTC.

This clonotype was picked up many times. The chain carries TRBV7-9 and TRBJ1-2; D may be TRBD1 (6 bases). The CDR3 extends over 17 amino acids. Trimming left V 5 bases short and J 0 bases short, with 19 bases between. The germline gives CDR1 SEHNR, CDR2 FQNEAQ (reference sequence). The CDR3 DNA reads TGTGCCAGCAGCGGGCTCCAACAGGGATCATCTAACTATGGCTACACCTTC. Its protein product is CASSGLQQGSSNYGYTF.

V and J are TRBV5-1 and TRBJ1-5; 9 bases are shared with TRBD1. Germline V gives CDR1 SGHRS, CDR2 YFSETQ. This CDR3 comprises 15 residues. With V trimmed by 3 bases and J by 5 bases, 6 bases remained unmatched. The CDR3 is CASSSTGGEDQPQHF. In nucleotides, the CDR3 is TGCGCCAGCAGCTCCACAGGGGGCGAGGATCAGCCCCAGCATTTT.

This clonotype has more than one count but fewer than ten. The genes are TRBV12-3 or TRBV12-4 and TRBJ1-1; TRBD1 might be the D (6 bases). The CDR3 contains 16 residues. V lost 5 bases to trimming and J lost 1 base, with 17 bases between them. The CDR3 loop is CASSERPRGGNTEAFF. The CDR3, as DNA: TGTGCCAGCAGTGAAAGACCTAGGGGGGGGAACACTGAAGCTTTCTTT.

This clonotype was seen at least ten times. The chain couples TRBV7-6 to TRBJ2-5, with no clear D. Trimming pared 3 bases from V and 5 bases from J, leaving 1 base between. Germline lookup yields CDR1 SGHVS and CDR2 FNYEAQ. The CDR3 is 10 amino acids. CDR3 sequence reads: CASSFETQYF. The CDR3 region has the DNA TGTGCCAGCAGCTTCGAGACCCAGTACTTC.

The chain is built from TRBV10-3 and TRBJ1-3; unclear D gene. The CDR3 length is 15 residues. V lost 0 bases, J lost 7 bases, and 13 bases lay in between. Per germline, CDR1 ENHRY and CDR2 SYGVKD. DNA of the CDR3: TGTGCCATCAGTGAGTCTTTGGGAGGAAGGAACACCATATATTTT. As protein: CAISESLGGRNTIYF.

V and J are TRBV9 and TRBJ2-7; D tentatively fits TRBD1 or TRBD2 (5 bases each). Trimming took off 0 bases at V and 9 bases at J, with 13 bases between the two ends. The CDR3 is 13 residues long. From germline, CDR1 is SGDLS and CDR2 YYNGEE. CDR3: CASSVGDPSGQYV. The CDR3 DNA reads as TGTGCCAGCAGCGTAGGGGACCCCTCCGGGCAGTACGTC.

The V call is TRBV20-1, the J call TRBJ2-7; D gene uncertain. Per the germline V gene, CDR1 is DFQATT and CDR2 is SNEGSKA (reference sequence). This CDR3 is 12 amino acids long. The V end was cut by 8 bases, the J end by 0 bases, with 11 bases between. The CDR3 DNA follows: TGCAGTACCTGTATCAGCTCCTACGAGCAGTACTTC. It is translated as CSTCISSYEQYF.

This chain links TRBV6-5 with TRBJ2-5; D may be TRBD1 (7 bases). CDR1 and CDR2 from the germline V gene are MNHEY and SVGAGI. V was pared by 5 bases and J by 5 bases, with 15 bases between. This CDR3 region has 14 residues. The CDR3, as DNA: TGTGCCAGCAGTGGCCACAGGGGACTGGAGACCCAGTACTTC. Amino acids: CASSGHRGLETQYF.

Comment on this clonotype: The junction does not match germline at one end; this may be a read error. The chain couples TRBV19 to TRBJ1-5; 8 bases are shared with TRBD1. Germline V CDR1 and CDR2: LNHDA, SQIVND (reference sequence). This CDR3 has 18 residues. The CDR3 sequence is CASSIDWSTGEIYQRQHF. DNA for the CDR3: TGTGCCAGTAGTATAGATTGGTCGACAGGGGAGATCTATCAGCGCCAGCATTTT.